This T cell receptor beta chain was obtained from a study of beta chain features in type 1 diabetes. Regarding the study as a whole: The naive, central memory and Treg TCRB repertoires looked more alike in patients than they did in healthy donors. There was a moderate but significant shortening of TCRB CDR3s in all four CD4+ subsets of Type 1 diabetes patients. No resolution was reached here on whether HLA type influences TCRB rearrangement.

TCRB transcripts that were expressed got sequenced, as all of the isolated RNA had been reverse transcribed. The table came from immunoSEQ multiplex PCR; TCRdb's copy has only in-frame clones and leaves some out. The profile covers about 160,000 clones, with 7% to 9% appearing a single time and 0.5% taken by the ten largest. This clone has a count of ten or more. Its matching antigen is unknown. Researchers reported sorting CD4+ naive, central memory, regulatory and stem cell-like memory cells via CD45RO/CCR7/CD25/CD127/CD95/CD27. Sorted cells reached over 95% purity in every population. CDR3 length equals 14 residues. Per germline, CDR1 MDHEN and CDR2 SYDVKM. The V segment lost 10 bases and the J segment 7 bases; nucleotides outside the gene matches: 12.

This chain uses TRBV28 with TRBJ2-1, with 8 bases matching TRBD2. The material sequenced was central memory CD4+ T cells from blood. This TCR came from a man between 18 and 35 years old with type 1 diabetes. DNA of the CDR3: TGTGCCACGGCATTCGGGGGGGTAGAGAATGAGCAGTTCTTC. Translated: CATAFGGVENEQFF.